This T cell receptor beta chain was documented in a study of blood T cell repertoires in COVID-19. Study as a whole: PBMCs, B-cell-depleted T cells, or T cells provided the cDNA or gDNA that made up the material.

CDR3 size: 13 residues. The V and J ends lost 0 bases and 6 bases respectively, with 7 bases between them. Per germline, CDR1 SGDLS and CDR2 YYNGEE. Original data processing: Quantification of nucleated cells was approximated via reference gene primer amplification. Sequencing was performed with immunoSEQ multiplex PCR; in TCRdb, only in-frame clones are kept and a portion is missing. That table is the source of V, J and clone size, and D and trimming were worked out from the DNA. The sample carries more than 150,000 clones, over 80% recorded once. The sequence derives from a woman aged 60-70 years with acute or convalescent COVID-19. The sample taken for sequencing was peripheral blood. The V gene is TRBV9, the J gene TRBJ1-5; TRBD1 is a possible D gene (5 bases). The CDR3 protein is CASSVGGSQPQHF. CDR3 DNA: TGTGCCAGCAGCGTAGGGGGCAGTCAGCCCCAGCATTTT.